This TCR beta chain was recorded in a study of CD4 T cells in relation to SARS-CoV-2 and coronaviruses. At the level of the study: After nine to eleven days of antigen culture, PBMC TCR beta CDR3s were sequenced.

Repertoires were generated with immunoSEQ multiplex PCR, while TCRdb's copy carries only in-frame clones and drops some. The table has tens of thousands of clones, roughly 73% seen once; the top ten hold 20% to 25%. Turning to this clone: Its antigen is unidentified.

V shed 3 bases and J 6 bases; nucleotides not matched to a gene: 0. The CDR3 has 15 amino acids. CDR1 and CDR2 (germline): MNHEY, SMNVEV (reference sequence). Before the COVID-19 pandemic, during about 2011-2019, CD4+ T cells were taken from unexposed donors. Isolation of CD4+ T cells took place after less than 11 days in culture. Unexposed-donor CD4+ T cells were probed with SARS-CoV-2 S/N and four cold-coronavirus spikes, cells permitting. Study results and limitations: The cross-reactivity analysis covered only spike protein, not other viral proteins.

The chain has TRBV27 and TRBJ2-2; 14 bases fit TRBD2. The sample comprised CD4+ T cells from PBMCs, cultured in vitro. The TCR sequence derives from a human donor in good health. The CDR3 bases are TGTGCCAGCAGTTTGACTAGCGGGAGGGCCGGGGAGCTGTTTTTT. Translation: CASSLTSGRAGELFF.